This entry lists 24 T cell receptor beta chains sequenced from one sample in a study of cytomegalovirus exposure and HLA in healthy donors. The primer mix had 60 Vbeta and 13 Jbeta primers. The table came from immunoSEQ multiplex PCR; TCRdb's copy has only in-frame clones and leaves some out. The data contain roughly 100,000 clones, roughly three quarters of them singletons. The sequencing input was PBMCs. The receptors here all came from a man between 40 and 49 years old in good health and CMV-seronegative.

The V call is TRBV9, the J call TRBJ2-5, with 7 bases fitting TRBD2. CDR3 length: 17 amino acids. Germline CDR1 SGDLS, CDR2 YYNGEE. With 0 bases clipped from V and 2 bases from J, the junction kept 10 bases outside the gene matches. CDR3 sequence: CASSVGVGRGLQETQYF. The CDR3 coding sequence is TGTGCCAGCAGCGTAGGGGTCGGGCGGGGACTACAAGAGACCCAGTACTTC.

The chain recombines TRBV6-5 with TRBJ2-3, with D maybe TRBD2 (5 bases). The CDR3 is 14 residues long. CDR1 is MNHEY, CDR2 SVGAGI, per germline. V was cut by 2 bases and J by 1 base, with 7 bases left in between. CDR3 sequence: CASSYDGGTDTQYF. Here the CDR3 DNA reads TGTGCCAGCAGTTACGACGGGGGCACAGATACGCAGTATTTT.

This clone was detected once. This chain connects TRBV5-1 to TRBJ2-2, with D perhaps TRBD2 (5 bases). Per the germline V gene, CDR1 is SGHRS and CDR2 is YFSETQ. The V end lost 4 bases, the J end lost 2 bases, and 18 bases lay between the germline ends. The CDR3 consists of 17 residues. The DNA of the CDR3 is TGCGCCAGCAGCGCGGGCCCGACCCCACTCAACACCGGGGAGCTGTTTTTT. It encodes CASSAGPTPLNTGELFF.

The J gene is TRBJ1-4, the V gene TRBV2; 10 bases are a match to TRBD1. CDR1 and CDR2 (germline): SNHLY, FYNNEI. This CDR3 has 14 residues. J gave up 6 bases and V 6 bases, and 4 bases lay outside the gene matches. The chain's CDR3 is CASRTGTGDEKLFF. CDR3 bases: TGTGCCAGCAGAACCGGGACAGGGGATGAAAAACTGTTTTTT.

The genes are TRBV4-1 and TRBJ2-3; maybe TRBD2 (6 bases). The CDR3 extends over 15 amino acids. Germline-derived CDR1 and CDR2 are MGHRA and YSYEKL. Trimming removed 1 base at V and 0 bases at J, with 8 bases between. CDR3 protein: CASSQGGTSTDTQYF. In nucleotides, the CDR3 is TGCGCCAGCAGCCAAGGAGGGACTAGCACAGATACGCAGTATTTT.

The V call is TRBV5-1, the J call TRBJ2-1; 8 nucleotides align to TRBD2. Germline V CDR1 and CDR2: SGHRS, YFSETQ. The CDR3 loop spans 16 amino acids. The V gene end was trimmed by 4 bases and the J gene end by 5 bases; junction bases not matched to a gene: 11. The CDR3 protein is CASSLSGAVLNNEQFF. The CDR3 DNA reads as TGCGCCAGCAGCCTTAGCGGGGCCGTGCTCAACAATGAGCAGTTCTTC.

The chain links TRBV30 to TRBJ1-2, with 7 nucleotides matching TRBD1. CDR3 length equals 13 residues. The ends lost 7 bases at V and 5 bases at J; junction bases unmatched: 10. Germline loops: CDR1 GTSNPN, CDR2 SVGIG (reference sequence). CDR3 DNA sequence: TGTGCCTCTCACCCAGGGGGAGAGTATGGCTACACCTTC. Its translation: CASHPGGEYGYTF.

The chain recombines TRBV10-3 with TRBJ1-1; perhaps TRBD1 as D (5 bases). CDR3 length: 12 amino acids. V was cut by 0 bases and J by 10 bases, with 9 bases left in between. Germline V gene sequence: CDR1 ENHRY, CDR2 SYGVKD. Here the CDR3 reads CAISESGGGAFF. CDR3 in DNA: TGTGCCATCAGTGAGTCCGGGGGGGGAGCTTTCTTT.

The chain carries TRBV28 and TRBJ1-5, with 10 bases that match TRBD1. Per germline, CDR1 MDHEN and CDR2 SYDVKM. CDR3 length: 14 residues. With V trimmed by 10 bases and J by 4 bases, 7 bases remained unmatched. The CDR3 loop reads CAIGTGVGNQPQHF. The CDR3 region has the DNA TGTGCCATTGGGACAGGGGTAGGGAATCAGCCCCAGCATTTT.

A few counts support this clone. The V call is TRBV10-1, the J call TRBJ1-2, with a weak D call TRBD1 (5 bases). The CDR3 totals 15 residues. Per germline, CDR1 WNHNN and CDR2 SYGVQD (reference sequence). V lost 3 bases and J 2 bases, leaving 13 bases between the germline ends. DNA of the CDR3: TGCGCCAGCAGTGAAATCCTCGGGGGAAACTATGGCTACACCTTC. It translates to CASSEILGGNYGYTF.

The rearrangement joins TRBV6-5 to TRBJ1-2, with D possibly being TRBD1 (5 bases). V was trimmed by 4 bases and J by 6 bases, leaving 12 bases between them. Germline values: CDR1 MNHEY, CDR2 SVGAGI. CDR3 size: 13 residues. The CDR3 here is CASSLTGAHGYTF. The CDR3 coding sequence is TGTGCCAGCAGTTTAACAGGAGCCCATGGCTACACCTTC.

As to this clone: The CDR3 ends on some other residue instead of the conserved phenylalanine or tryptophan, so this is likely a read error. Because the CDR3's place on the DNA is in doubt, the DNA is left out and the CDR3 is given as listed by TCRdb. J is TRBJ2-3 and V is TRBV23-1; TRBD2 is the table's D call and was not checked against the DNA. TRBV23-1 is an ORF, and what it does is uncertain. The CDR3 contains 10 residues when both ends are counted. The chain's CDR3 is CASSQGHEKI.

This clone showed up just once. The J gene is TRBJ2-3, the V gene TRBV20-1; D may be TRBD1 (5 bases). The CDR3 has 11 amino acids. Germline-derived CDR1 and CDR2 are DFQATT and SNEGSKA (reference sequence). The CDR3 DNA is TGCAGCAGTATTAGGGGCGATACGCAGTATTTT. Translating it yields CSSIRGDTQYF.

V is TRBV21-1 and J is TRBJ1-4. TRBV21-1 is tagged as a pseudogene. The CDR3 covers 13 residues. The DNA of the CDR3 is TGTGCCAGCGGGGCGGGGGGCGATGAAAAACTGTTTTTT. Residues: CASGAGGDEKLFF.

The chain has TRBV19 and TRBJ2-2; 7 bases are a match to TRBD1. V shed 3 bases and J 3 bases; nucleotides not matched to a gene: 4. CDR3 length: 15 residues. Germline V gene lookup returns CDR1 LNHDA and CDR2 SQIVND (reference sequence). CDR3 sequence reads: CASSIGRGHTGELFF. DNA of the CDR3: TGTGCCAGTAGTATCGGTAGGGGGCACACCGGGGAGCTGTTTTTT.

Points on this clone: Its ends do not fully match the called genes, so a read error is possible. The V and J genes are TRBV7-9 and TRBJ1-6; no clear D gene. This CDR3 has 15 amino acids. CDR1 SEHNR and CDR2 FQNEAQ come from the germline V gene (reference sequence). CDR3 nucleotide sequence: TGTGCCAACAGCCCGCAGGCCCTCTATAATTCACCCCTCCACTTT. Translated: CANSPQALYNSPLHF.

The chain carries TRBV11-2 and TRBJ2-2; 12 bases align to TRBD2. The germline CDR1 and CDR2 sequences are SGHAT and FQNNGV. J was trimmed by 5 bases and V by 5 bases; bases with no gene match: 9. The CDR3 sequence is 17 residues long. The CDR3 DNA is TGTGCCAGCAGCCCGAGACTAGCGGGGGACTTTACCGGGGAGCTGTTTTTT. This gives the protein CASSPRLAGDFTGELFF.

This clone was seen a few times. This rearrangement joins TRBV6-1 to TRBJ2-3; a possible D gene is TRBD2 (7 bases). V was trimmed by 11 bases and J by 9 bases, leaving 21 bases between them. Germline assignment: CDR1 MNHNS and CDR2 SASEGT. This CDR3 comprises 13 residues. The CDR3 here is CAGGGGWGETQYF. The CDR3 coding sequence is TGTGCCGGGGGCGGGGGATGGGGGGAGACGCAGTATTTT.

J is TRBJ2-7 and V is TRBV6-1, with TRBD1 matching 10 bases. V was clipped by 6 bases and J by 3 bases; unmatched bases: 8. Germline V gives CDR1 MNHNS, CDR2 SASEGT. The CDR3 runs 15 residues. CDR3 residues: CASSPRDRGDYEQYV. CDR3 coding DNA: TGTGCCAGCAGCCCCCGGGACAGGGGCGACTACGAGCAGTACGTC.

The CDR3: CASSKGRSRGRSEQYV. CDR3 nucleotide sequence: TGTGCCAGCAGCAAAGGGAGGAGCAGGGGGCGCTCCGAGCAGTACGTC. The chain recombines TRBV21-1 with TRBJ2-7; whether TRBD1, the table's D call, matches the DNA was not checked. TRBV21-1 is listed as a pseudogene. The CDR3 runs 16 residues.

There are a few counts of this clone. The chain is built from TRBV29-1 and TRBJ2-2; TRBD1 might be the D (6 bases). CDR3 length: 11 amino acids. V was pared by 6 bases and J by 6 bases, with 8 bases between. Germline V lookup: CDR1 SQVTM, CDR2 ANQGSEA. The CDR3 protein is CSVRQAGELFF. The CDR3 nucleotides read TGCAGCGTCCGACAGGCCGGGGAGCTGTTTTTT.

The chain combines TRBV9 with TRBJ1-1; D may be TRBD1 (5 bases). CDR1 is SGDLS, CDR2 YYNGEE, per germline. This CDR3 has 15 amino acids. V was pared by 0 bases and J by 3 bases, with 12 bases between. CDR3 region: CASSVVGRGDTEAFF. The CDR3 DNA reads TGTGCCAGCAGCGTAGTCGGGAGAGGGGACACTGAAGCTTTCTTT.

This chain links TRBV4-1 with TRBJ2-7; 9 nucleotides agree with TRBD2. CDR3 length: 14 residues. V shed 3 bases and J 3 bases; nucleotides not matched to a gene: 3. Germline V gene sequence: CDR1 MGHRA, CDR2 YSYEKL. The CDR3: CASSHTSGYYEQYF. DNA of the CDR3: TGCGCCAGCAGCCATACTAGCGGGTACTACGAGCAGTACTTC.

The V and J genes are TRBV6-5 and TRBJ1-2; the D is unclear. This CDR3 is built from 12 residues. CDR1 and CDR2 (germline): MNHEY, SVGAGI. Trimming pared 7 bases from V and 3 bases from J, leaving 9 bases between. Here the CDR3 reads CASKQQDYGYTF. The DNA of the CDR3 is TGTGCCAGCAAGCAGCAGGACTATGGCTACACCTTC.